This T cell receptor beta chain was found in a study of tumor-infiltrating lymphocytes in primary liver carcinoma. Overall study context: Lesions, classed as T1-T3 N0M0, spanned 4.2 to 10 cm across.

Between roughly 20 and 32 mg of unsorted bulk tissue served as the source from which RNA and DNA were co-extracted. No patient had received treatment, and all had chronic HBV infection. Comments on this clonotype: Antigen: not known.

A primer in the constant region served to generate TCR beta cDNA from 500 to 600 ng of total RNA. Slightly modified ARM-PCR served as the procedure for the TCR beta libraries. These libraries came from three rounds of nested multiplex PCR. Researchers ran the first two PCR rounds for roughly 11 cycles each with TRBV1-TRBV30 forward primers and a C-beta reverse primer. In TCRdb, the multiplex PCR reads were re-called with MiXCR into one record per CDR3 protein. This table holds over 75,000 distinct CDR3 sequences, just over 65% found once. General study findings and limits: Top-250-clone fractions were significantly higher in tumors than in blood (p = 0.039).

This CDR3 spans 16 amino acids. Trimming cost V 3 bases and J 7 bases; bases outside gene matches: 12. CDR1 and CDR2 (germline): SGHNT, YYREEE (reference sequence). The TCR originated in a man aged 35 to 55 with primary liver carcinoma and hepatitis B virus infection. The sample taken for sequencing was tumor-adjacent normal liver tissue. The J gene is TRBJ2-2, the V gene TRBV5-4; 7 bases are shared with TRBD2. The DNA of the CDR3 is TGTGCCAGCAGCTCTGGACTAGGTGGGAGGATCGGGGAGCTGTTTTTT. It translates to CASSSGLGGRIGELFF. Full variable domain (outside the CDR3, taken from reference TRBV5-4 and TRBJ2-2): ETGVTQSPTHLIKTRGQQVTLRCSSQSGHNTVSWYQQALGQGPQFIFQYYREEENGRGNFPPRFSGLQFPNYSSELNVNALELDDSALYLCASSSGLGGRIGELFFGEGSRLTVL.